Below are 20 T cell receptor beta chains sequenced from a single sample in a study of shared clonotypes between healthy human individuals. The protocol was immunoSEQ multiplex PCR, while the TCRdb copy is restricted to in-frame clones and leaves out a portion. The repertoire consists of 110,000 or so clones, with about 63% occurring once and the leading ten covering around 23%. The sample comprised memory CD8+ T cells sorted from blood. Regarding subset: CD45RO+ cells pooled with CCR7-negative TemRA cells. Source of these receptors: a woman aged 25-40 years in good health.

DNA for the CDR3: TGTGCCAGCAGTTTTGCCAGCTCCTACGAGCAGTACTTC. It specifies CASSFASSYEQYF. The V and J genes are TRBV27 and TRBJ2-7; D is unclear. Per the germline V gene, CDR1 is MNHEY and CDR2 is SMNVEV (reference sequence). The germline V and J ends were trimmed by 3 bases and 0 bases, with 6 bases remaining between them. The CDR3 is 13 residues long.

A word on this clone: This probably arose from a read error, given a far larger clone one base away. This specimen includes other DNA sequences encoding the same CDR3. V and J are TRBV5-2 and TRBJ1-5. TRBV5-2 is described as a pseudogene. The CDR3 loop spans 14 amino acids. CDR3 protein: CASSQVADRQPQHF. The DNA for the CDR3 is TGTGCCAGCAGCCAAGTAGCGGACAGACAGCCCCAGCATTTT.

This chain joins TRBV5-5 and TRBJ2-7; 10 nucleotides agree with TRBD1. CDR3 length: 15 residues. Germline V gene lookup returns CDR1 SGHKS and CDR2 YYEKEE (reference sequence). Losses at the gene ends were 0 bases for V and 3 bases for J; bases not matched to a gene: 3. CDR3 loop: CASSLADRGYYEQYF. The DNA of the CDR3 is TGTGCCAGCAGCTTGGCGGACAGGGGGTACTACGAGCAGTACTTC.

The rearrangement links TRBV4-1 to TRBJ1-3, with D maybe TRBD1 (6 bases). In germline, CDR1 is MGHRA, CDR2 YSYEKL. This CDR3 comprises 17 residues. The V and J ends lost 4 bases and 0 bases respectively, with 16 bases between them. The CDR3 loop reads CASSRPGQSISGNTIYF. The DNA for the CDR3 is TGCGCCAGCAGCCGCCCTGGACAGTCCATCTCTGGAAACACCATATATTTT.

This clone was seen a single time. The gene calls are TRBV7-9 and TRBJ2-2; D is unresolved. Germline values: CDR1 SEHNR, CDR2 FQNEAQ (reference sequence). CDR3 size: 12 residues. V was trimmed by 5 bases and J by 8 bases, leaving 9 bases between them. CDR3 nucleotides: TGTGCCAGCAGCCAACCCCGGGGGGAGCTGTTTTTT. This encodes CASSQPRGELFF.

In its sample, this clone was seen a few times. The chain couples TRBV5-4 to TRBJ1-1; TRBD1 matches 8 bases. Trimming removed 4 bases from V and 10 bases from J; junction bases left unmatched: 6. The CDR3 loop spans 12 amino acids. Germline V gives CDR1 SGHNT, CDR2 YYREEE (reference sequence). Here the CDR3 DNA reads TGTGCCAGCAGCATTCCACAGGGGGGAGCTTTCTTT. The encoded protein is CASSIPQGGAFF.

V gene TRBV5-1 combines with J gene TRBJ2-3; D may correspond to TRBD1 or TRBD2 (5 bases each). Germline V gene data show CDR1 as SGHRS and CDR2 as YFSETQ. Deletions cut 1 base from V and 0 bases from J, with 12 bases between. This CDR3 has 16 residues. CDR3 bases: TGCGCCAGCAGCTTGTCTCGGGACCTCAGCACAGATACGCAGTATTTT. Amino acid sequence: CASSLSRDLSTDTQYF.

The chain employs TRBV6-5 and TRBJ2-1, with 10 bases identical to TRBD1. In germline, CDR1 is MNHEY, CDR2 SVGAGI. Losses at the gene ends were 2 bases for V and 8 bases for J; bases not matched to a gene: 6. The length of the CDR3 is 15 residues. CDR3 DNA: TGTGCCAGCAGTTACCAGGGACAGGGGTTCGATGAGCAGTTCTTC. It is translated as CASSYQGQGFDEQFF.

This rearrangement joins TRBV27 to TRBJ1-1, with TRBD1 as a possible D gene (6 bases). V lost 2 bases to trimming and J lost 5 bases, with 15 bases between them. The CDR3 contains 15 residues. In germline, CDR1 is MNHEY, CDR2 SMNVEV (reference sequence). Here the CDR3 DNA reads TGTGCCAGCAGTTTAGATTTGGGGGCCCGAACTGAAGCTTTCTTT. Its translation: CASSLDLGARTEAFF.

This clone appeared once. The chain joins TRBV6-1 to TRBJ2-7; D gene unclear. Germline lookup yields CDR1 MNHNS and CDR2 SASEGT. This CDR3 is built from 15 residues. The V gene lost 4 bases and the J gene lost 0 bases, with 13 bases spanning the gap. As DNA, the CDR3 is TGTGCCAGCAGTGGGGTGGACGGTACCTCCTACGAGCAGTACTTC. This sequence encodes CASSGVDGTSYEQYF.

This sequence joins TRBV27 and TRBJ2-1, with 9 bases identical to TRBD2. The germline gives CDR1 MNHEY, CDR2 SMNVEV (reference sequence). The CDR3 has 15 residues. The junction had 3 bases not matched to a gene; V was cut back by 2 bases and J by 4 bases. The CDR3 region has the DNA TGTGCCAGCAGTTTAGGACTAGCGAGTTACAATGAGCAGTTCTTC. Protein: CASSLGLASYNEQFF.

The CDR3 nucleotides read TGTGCCAGCAGCCCGTACAGTAAACAAGAGACCCAGTACTTC. Translated, it gives CASSPYSKQETQYF. The chain is built from TRBV11-1 and TRBJ2-5; D remains unclear. Deletions cut 5 bases from V and 2 bases from J, with 12 bases between. Germline assignment: CDR1 SGHAT and CDR2 FQDESV (reference sequence). The CDR3 has 14 residues.

This rearrangement joins TRBV9 to TRBJ1-2; D is undetermined. This CDR3 contains 12 residues. Trimming pared 0 bases from V and 4 bases from J, leaving 4 bases between. Germline V gene data show CDR1 as SGDLS and CDR2 as YYNGEE. DNA for the CDR3: TGTGCCAGCAGCGTAGGAGGCTATGGCTACACCTTC. Its protein product is CASSVGGYGYTF.

V is TRBV4-1 and J is TRBJ2-5; D possibly corresponds to TRBD2 (5 bases). This CDR3 is 15 amino acids long. Germline values: CDR1 MGHRA, CDR2 YSYEKL. Trimming removed 0 bases at V and 7 bases at J, with 15 bases between. The CDR3 reads CASSQDARDAGTQYF. CDR3 DNA sequence: TGCGCCAGCAGCCAAGACGCCCGGGATGCGGGGACCCAGTACTTC.

The chain has TRBV6-1 and TRBJ1-3, with D unresolved. The CDR3 is 15 amino acids. Germline loops: CDR1 MNHNS, CDR2 SASEGT. The V gene lost 3 bases and the J gene lost 3 bases, with 12 bases spanning the gap. CDR3 residues: CASSEKASGGNTIYF. CDR3 nucleotide sequence: TGTGCCAGCAGTGAGAAGGCCTCGGGTGGAAACACCATATATTTT.

In this sample, this clone turned up a few times. This rearrangement joins TRBV7-9 to TRBJ2-1; 14 nucleotides match TRBD2. Germline loops: CDR1 SEHNR, CDR2 FQNEAQ (reference sequence). V was clipped by 7 bases and J by 8 bases; unmatched bases: 4. CDR3 length: 14 amino acids. The CDR3 here is CASTGLAGAYEQFF. The CDR3 DNA sequence: TGTGCCAGCACGGGACTAGCGGGAGCGTATGAGCAGTTCTTC.

This chain links TRBV5-6 with TRBJ2-7; D is ambiguous. The CDR3 sequence is 11 residues long. Germline CDR1 is SGHDT and CDR2 is YYEEEE. Trimming took 2 bases from V and 7 from J, leaving 7 bases between them. The CDR3 DNA reads TGTGCCAGCAGCTTTAGTCTAGAGCAGTACTTC. Its translation is CASSFSLEQYF.

This clone was detected a few times. The chain recombines TRBV6-4 with TRBJ2-6; tentatively, D is TRBD1 or TRBD2 (5 bases each). V lost 0 bases and J 2 bases, leaving 5 bases between the germline ends. Germline CDR1 is MRHNA and CDR2 is SNTAGT. This CDR3 is built from 15 residues. The CDR3 region is CASSDSGAGANVLTF. Written as DNA, the CDR3 is TGTGCCAGCAGTGACTCGGGGGCTGGGGCCAACGTCCTGACTTTC.

Notes on this clone: This sample includes further DNA sequences coding for the same CDR3. The chain is built from TRBV28 and TRBJ2-7; 10 positions match TRBD2. Germline trimming cut 2 bases from V and 3 bases from J; bases unmatched to any gene: 4. Germline V gene data show CDR1 as MDHEN and CDR2 as SYDVKM. The CDR3 sequence is 15 residues long. CDR3 DNA sequence: TGTGCCAGCAGTTTAAGAACTAGCGGGATCTACGAGCAGTACTTC. This translates into CASSLRTSGIYEQYF.

The genes are TRBV6-4 and TRBJ2-5; 7 bases align to TRBD1. With the DNA end fitting TRBJ2-7 better, the J assignment may be wrong. This CDR3 contains 14 residues. Per germline, CDR1 MRHNA and CDR2 SNTAGT. CDR3: CASSEEGTVYEQYF. The CDR3 region has the DNA TGTGCCAGCAGTGAAGAGGGGACAGTCTACGAGCAGTACTTC.